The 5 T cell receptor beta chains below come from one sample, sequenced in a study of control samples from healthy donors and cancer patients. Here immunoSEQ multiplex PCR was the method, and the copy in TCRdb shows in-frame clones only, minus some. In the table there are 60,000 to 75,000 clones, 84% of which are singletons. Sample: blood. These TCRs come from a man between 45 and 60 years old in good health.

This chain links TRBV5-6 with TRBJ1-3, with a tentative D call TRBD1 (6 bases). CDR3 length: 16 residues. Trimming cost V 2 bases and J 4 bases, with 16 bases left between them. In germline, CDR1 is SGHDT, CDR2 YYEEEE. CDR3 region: CASSFLNQGRGNTIYF. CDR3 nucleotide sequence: TGTGCCAGCAGCTTCCTGAACCAGGGGAGAGGAAACACCATATATTTT. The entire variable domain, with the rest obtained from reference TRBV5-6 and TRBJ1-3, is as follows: DAGVTQSPTHLIKTRGQQVTLRCSPKSGHDTVSWYQQALGQGPQFIFQYYEEEERQRGNFPDRFSGHQFPNYSSELNVNALLLGDSALYLCASSFLNQGRGNTIYFGEGSWLTVV.

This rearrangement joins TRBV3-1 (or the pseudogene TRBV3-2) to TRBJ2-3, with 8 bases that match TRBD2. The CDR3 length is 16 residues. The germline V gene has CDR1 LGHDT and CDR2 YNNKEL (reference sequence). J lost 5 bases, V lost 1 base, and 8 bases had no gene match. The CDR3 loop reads CASSQVAGGARDTQYF. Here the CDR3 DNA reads TGTGCCAGCAGCCAAGTGGCCGGGGGGGCCAGAGATACGCAGTATTTT.

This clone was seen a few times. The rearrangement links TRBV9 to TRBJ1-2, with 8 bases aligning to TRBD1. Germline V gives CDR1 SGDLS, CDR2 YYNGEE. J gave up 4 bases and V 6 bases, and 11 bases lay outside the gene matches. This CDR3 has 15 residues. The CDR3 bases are TGTGCCAGCACCGCCCGGGACAGGAACATCTATGGCTACACCTTC. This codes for CASTARDRNIYGYTF.

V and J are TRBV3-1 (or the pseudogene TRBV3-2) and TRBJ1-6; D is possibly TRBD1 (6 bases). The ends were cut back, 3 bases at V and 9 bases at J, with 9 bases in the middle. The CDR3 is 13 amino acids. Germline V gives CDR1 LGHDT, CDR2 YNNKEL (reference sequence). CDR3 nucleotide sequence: TGTGCCAGCAGCCAGGGCAGGGGTTCACCCCTCCACTTT. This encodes CASSQGRGSPLHF.

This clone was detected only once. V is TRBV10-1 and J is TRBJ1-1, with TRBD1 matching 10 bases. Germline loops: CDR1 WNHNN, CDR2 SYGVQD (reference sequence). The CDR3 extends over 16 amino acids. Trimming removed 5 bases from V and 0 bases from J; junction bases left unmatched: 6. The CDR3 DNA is TGCGCCAGCAGTCGGACAGGGGGGGTGATGAACACTGAAGCTTTCTTT. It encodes CASSRTGGVMNTEAFF.